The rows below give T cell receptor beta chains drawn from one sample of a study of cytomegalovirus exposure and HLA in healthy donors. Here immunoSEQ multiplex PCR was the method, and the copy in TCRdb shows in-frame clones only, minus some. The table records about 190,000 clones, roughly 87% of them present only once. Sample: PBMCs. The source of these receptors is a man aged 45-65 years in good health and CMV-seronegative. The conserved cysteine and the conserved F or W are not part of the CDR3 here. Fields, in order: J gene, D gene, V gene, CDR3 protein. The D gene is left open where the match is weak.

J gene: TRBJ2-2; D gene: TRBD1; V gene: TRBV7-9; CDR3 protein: ASSLGARQGHTGELF
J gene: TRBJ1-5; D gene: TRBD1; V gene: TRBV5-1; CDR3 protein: ASSLDGTGSQPQH
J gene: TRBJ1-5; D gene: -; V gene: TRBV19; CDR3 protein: ASSQASRGLGQPQH
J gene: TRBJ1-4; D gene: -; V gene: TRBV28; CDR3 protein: ASSFRGKGKLF
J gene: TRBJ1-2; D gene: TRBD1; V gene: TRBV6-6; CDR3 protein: ASSSRRQGANYGYT
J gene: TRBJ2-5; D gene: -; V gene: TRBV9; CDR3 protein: ASSVDQGRETQY
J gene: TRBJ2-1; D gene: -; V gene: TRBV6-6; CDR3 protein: ASSYSITDNEQF
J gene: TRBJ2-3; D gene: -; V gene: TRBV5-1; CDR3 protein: ASSLWLGETDTQY
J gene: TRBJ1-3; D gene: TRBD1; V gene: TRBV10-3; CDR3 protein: AIRGQGSGNTIY
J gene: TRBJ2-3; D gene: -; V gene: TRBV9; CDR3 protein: ASSVGLLMGSTDTQY
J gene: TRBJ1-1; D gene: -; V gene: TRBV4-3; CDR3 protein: AFQTMGRTEAF
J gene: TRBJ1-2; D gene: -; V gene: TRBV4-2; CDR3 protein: ASSQEWVREGGYT
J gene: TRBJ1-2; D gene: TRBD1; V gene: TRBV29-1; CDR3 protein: SVGGIGDYGYT
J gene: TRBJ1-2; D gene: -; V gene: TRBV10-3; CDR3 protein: AISESSPRFYGYT
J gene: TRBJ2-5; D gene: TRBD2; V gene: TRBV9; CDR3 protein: ASSVLAGGWQETQY
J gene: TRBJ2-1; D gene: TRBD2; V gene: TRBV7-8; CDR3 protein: ASSSGLAGVNEQF
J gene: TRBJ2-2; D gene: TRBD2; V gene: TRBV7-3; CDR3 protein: ASGTVAGVNTGELF
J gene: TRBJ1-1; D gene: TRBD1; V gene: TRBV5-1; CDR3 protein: ASSKRDRVTEAF
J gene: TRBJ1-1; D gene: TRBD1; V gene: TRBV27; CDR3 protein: ASRTRQGGNTEAF
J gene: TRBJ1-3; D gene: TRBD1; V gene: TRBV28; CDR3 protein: ASSLQGAVTIY
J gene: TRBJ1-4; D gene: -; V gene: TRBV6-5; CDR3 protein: ASSRRQTEKLF
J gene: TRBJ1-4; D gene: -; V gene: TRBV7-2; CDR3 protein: ASSRGGANEKLF
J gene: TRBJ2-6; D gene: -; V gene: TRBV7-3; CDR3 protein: ASSFEQMRWSGANVPT
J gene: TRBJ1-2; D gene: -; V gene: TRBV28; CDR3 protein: ASSSRPPGYGYT
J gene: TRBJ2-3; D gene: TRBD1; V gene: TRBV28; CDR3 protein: ASSPGQGRFDTQY
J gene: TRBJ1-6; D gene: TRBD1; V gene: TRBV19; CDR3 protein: ASRGDRSHSPLH
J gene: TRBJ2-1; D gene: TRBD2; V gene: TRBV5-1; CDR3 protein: ASSSTSGSSSYNEQF
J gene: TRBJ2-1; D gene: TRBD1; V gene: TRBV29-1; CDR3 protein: SVEEQGAGQNEQF
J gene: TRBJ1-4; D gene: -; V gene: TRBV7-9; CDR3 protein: ASTGPLGEENEKLF
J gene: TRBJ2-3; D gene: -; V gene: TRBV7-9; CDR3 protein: ASLRASTDTQY
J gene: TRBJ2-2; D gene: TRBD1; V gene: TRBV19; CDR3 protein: ASIDDRGAGAGELF
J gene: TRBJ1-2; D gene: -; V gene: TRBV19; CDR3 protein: ASSARSFNGYT